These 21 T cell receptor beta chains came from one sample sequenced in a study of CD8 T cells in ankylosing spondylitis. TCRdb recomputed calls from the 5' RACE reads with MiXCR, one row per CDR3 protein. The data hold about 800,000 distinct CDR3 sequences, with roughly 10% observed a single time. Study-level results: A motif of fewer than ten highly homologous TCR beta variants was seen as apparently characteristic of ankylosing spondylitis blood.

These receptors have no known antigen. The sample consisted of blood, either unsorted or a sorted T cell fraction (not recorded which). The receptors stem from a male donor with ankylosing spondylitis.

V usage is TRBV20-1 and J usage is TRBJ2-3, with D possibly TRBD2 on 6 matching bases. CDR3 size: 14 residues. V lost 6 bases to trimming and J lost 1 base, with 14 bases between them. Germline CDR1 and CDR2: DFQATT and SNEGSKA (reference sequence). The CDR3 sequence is CSALRGLGTDTQYF. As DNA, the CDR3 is TGCAGTGCACTGCGGGGCCTAGGCACAGATACGCAGTATTTT.

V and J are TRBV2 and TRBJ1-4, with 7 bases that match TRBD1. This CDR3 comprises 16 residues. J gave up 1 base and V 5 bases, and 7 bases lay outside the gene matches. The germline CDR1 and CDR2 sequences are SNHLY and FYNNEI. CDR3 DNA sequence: TGTGCCAGCAGTTCTCCTGACAGGGAAACTAATGAAAAACTGTTTTTT. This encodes CASSSPDRETNEKLFF. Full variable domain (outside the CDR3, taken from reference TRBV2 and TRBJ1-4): EPEVTQTPSHQVTQMGQEVILRCVPISNHLYFYWYRQILGQKVEFLVSFYNNEISEKSEIFDDQFSVERPDGSNFTLKIRSTKLEDSAMYFCASSSPDRETNEKLFFGSGTQLSVL.

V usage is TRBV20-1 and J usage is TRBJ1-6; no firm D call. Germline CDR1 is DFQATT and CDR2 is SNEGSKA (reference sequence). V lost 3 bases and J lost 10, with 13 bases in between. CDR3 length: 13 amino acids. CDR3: CSASAGKRSPLHF. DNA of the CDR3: TGCAGTGCTAGTGCTGGGAAGCGATCACCCCTCCACTTT.

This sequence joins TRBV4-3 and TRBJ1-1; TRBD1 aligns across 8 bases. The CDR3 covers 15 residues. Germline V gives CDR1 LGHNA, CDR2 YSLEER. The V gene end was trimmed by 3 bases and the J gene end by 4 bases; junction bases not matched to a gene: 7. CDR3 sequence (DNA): TGCGCCAGCAGCCACCCCGACAGGGGCGGCACTGAAGCTTTCTTT. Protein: CASSHPDRGGTEAFF.

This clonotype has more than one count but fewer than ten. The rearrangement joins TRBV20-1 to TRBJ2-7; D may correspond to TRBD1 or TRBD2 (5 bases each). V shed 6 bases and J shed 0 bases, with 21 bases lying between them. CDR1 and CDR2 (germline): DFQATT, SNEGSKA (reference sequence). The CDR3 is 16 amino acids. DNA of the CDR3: TGCAGTGCCGCCCCAATCGGGACCCCTAGCTCCTACGAGCAGTACTTC. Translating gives CSAAPIGTPSSYEQYF.

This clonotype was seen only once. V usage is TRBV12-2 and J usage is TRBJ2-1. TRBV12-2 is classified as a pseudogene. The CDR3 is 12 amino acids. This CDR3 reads CASRWSGSEQFF. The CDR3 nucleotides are TGTGCAAGTCGTTGGTCTGGCAGTGAGCAGTTCTTC.

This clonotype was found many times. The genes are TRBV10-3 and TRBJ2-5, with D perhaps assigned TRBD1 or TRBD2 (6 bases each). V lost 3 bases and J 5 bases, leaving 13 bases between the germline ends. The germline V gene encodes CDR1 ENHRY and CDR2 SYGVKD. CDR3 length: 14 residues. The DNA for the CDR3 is TGTGCCATCAGTGATGACAGGAGGGGGGAGACCCAGTACTTC. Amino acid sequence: CAISDDRRGETQYF.

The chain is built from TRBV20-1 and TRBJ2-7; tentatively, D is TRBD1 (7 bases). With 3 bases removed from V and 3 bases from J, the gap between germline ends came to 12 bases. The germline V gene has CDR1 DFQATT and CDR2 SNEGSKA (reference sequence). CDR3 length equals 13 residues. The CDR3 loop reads CSASGGTVYEQYF. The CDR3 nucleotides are TGCAGTGCTAGCGGCGGGACAGTCTACGAGCAGTACTTC.

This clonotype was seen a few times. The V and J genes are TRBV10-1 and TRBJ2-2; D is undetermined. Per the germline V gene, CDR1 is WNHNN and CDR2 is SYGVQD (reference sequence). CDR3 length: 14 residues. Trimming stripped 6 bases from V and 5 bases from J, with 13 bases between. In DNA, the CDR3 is TGCGCCAGCAGAAGGGAATTACGGACCGGGGAGCTGTTTTTT. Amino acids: CASRRELRTGELFF.

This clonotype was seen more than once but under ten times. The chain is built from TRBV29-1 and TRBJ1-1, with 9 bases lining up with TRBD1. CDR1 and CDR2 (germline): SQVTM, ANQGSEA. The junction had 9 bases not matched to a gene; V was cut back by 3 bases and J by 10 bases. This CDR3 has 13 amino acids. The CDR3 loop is CSVDKTGGSAAFF. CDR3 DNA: TGCAGCGTTGATAAGACAGGGGGGAGTGCAGCTTTCTTT.

The DNA of the CDR3 is TGCAGTGCTCAAGACAGAGCCCAAGAGACCCAGTACTTC. Translating it yields CSAQDRAQETQYF. J is TRBJ2-5 and V is TRBV20-1; tentatively, D is TRBD1 (5 bases). Trimming removed 5 bases at V and 1 base at J, with 11 bases between. This CDR3 spans 13 amino acids. Per germline, CDR1 DFQATT and CDR2 SNEGSKA (reference sequence).

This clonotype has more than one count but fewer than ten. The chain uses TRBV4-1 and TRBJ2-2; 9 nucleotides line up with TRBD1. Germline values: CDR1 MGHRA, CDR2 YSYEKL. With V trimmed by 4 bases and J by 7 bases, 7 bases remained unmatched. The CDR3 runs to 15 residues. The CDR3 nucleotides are TGCGCCAGCAGCCCGGGACAGGGCTCACTCGGGGAGCTGTTTTTT. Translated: CASSPGQGSLGELFF.

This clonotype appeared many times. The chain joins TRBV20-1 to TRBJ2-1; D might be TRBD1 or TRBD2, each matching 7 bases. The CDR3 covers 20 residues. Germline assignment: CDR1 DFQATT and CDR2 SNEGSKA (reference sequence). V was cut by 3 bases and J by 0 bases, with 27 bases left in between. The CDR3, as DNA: TGCAGTGCTAGGGGCAGGGGGGGGTTACTAGCGTTAAGCTCCTACAATGAGCAGTTCTTC. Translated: CSARGRGGLLALSSYNEQFF.

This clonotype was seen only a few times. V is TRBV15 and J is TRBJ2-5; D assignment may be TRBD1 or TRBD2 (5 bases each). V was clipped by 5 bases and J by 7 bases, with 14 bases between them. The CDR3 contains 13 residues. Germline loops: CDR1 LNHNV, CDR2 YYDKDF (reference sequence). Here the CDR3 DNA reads TGTGCCACCAGCGAGGGACCGACCGGGACCCAGTACTTC. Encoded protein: CATSEGPTGTQYF.

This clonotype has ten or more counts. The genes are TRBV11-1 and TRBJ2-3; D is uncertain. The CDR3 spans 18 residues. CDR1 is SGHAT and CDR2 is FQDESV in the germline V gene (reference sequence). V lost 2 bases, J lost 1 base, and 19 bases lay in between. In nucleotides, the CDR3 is TGTGCCAGCAGCTTATTTTCCGCGGTGGGATTACGCACAGATACGCAGTATTTT. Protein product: CASSLFSAVGLRTDTQYF.

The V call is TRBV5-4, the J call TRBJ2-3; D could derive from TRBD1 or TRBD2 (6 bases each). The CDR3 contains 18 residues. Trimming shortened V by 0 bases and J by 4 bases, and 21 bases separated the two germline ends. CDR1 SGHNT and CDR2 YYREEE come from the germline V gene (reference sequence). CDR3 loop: CASSLGRDKRGSADTQYF. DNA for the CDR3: TGTGCCAGCAGCTTGGGGCGGGACAAAAGGGGGTCAGCAGATACGCAGTATTTT. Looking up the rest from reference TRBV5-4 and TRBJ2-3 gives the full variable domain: ETGVTQSPTHLIKTRGQQVTLRCSSQSGHNTVSWYQQALGQGPQFIFQYYREEENGRGNFPPRFSGLQFPNYSSELNVNALELDDSALYLCASSLGRDKRGSADTQYFGPGTRLTVL.

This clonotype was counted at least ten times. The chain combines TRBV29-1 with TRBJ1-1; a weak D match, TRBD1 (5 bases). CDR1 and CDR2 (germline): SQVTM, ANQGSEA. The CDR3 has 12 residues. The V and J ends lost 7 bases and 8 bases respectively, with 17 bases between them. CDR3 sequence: CSAKGRGDEAFF. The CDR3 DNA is TGCAGCGCCAAAGGGCGGGGGGACGAAGCTTTCTTT.

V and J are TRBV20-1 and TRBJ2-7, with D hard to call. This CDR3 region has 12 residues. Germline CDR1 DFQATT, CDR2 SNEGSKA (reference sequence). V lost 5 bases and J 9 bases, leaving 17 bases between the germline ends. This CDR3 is CSAGTRSLTQYF. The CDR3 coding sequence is TGCAGTGCTGGCACCCGAAGCTTGACGCAGTACTTC.

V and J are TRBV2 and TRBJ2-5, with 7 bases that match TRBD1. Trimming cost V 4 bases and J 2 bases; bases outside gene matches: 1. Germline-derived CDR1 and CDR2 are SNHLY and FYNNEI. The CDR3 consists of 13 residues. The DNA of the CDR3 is TGTGCCAGCAGTGTACAGGGGCAAGAGACCCAGTACTTC. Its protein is CASSVQGQETQYF. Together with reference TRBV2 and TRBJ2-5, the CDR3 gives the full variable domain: EPEVTQTPSHQVTQMGQEVILRCVPISNHLYFYWYRQILGQKVEFLVSFYNNEISEKSEIFDDQFSVERPDGSNFTLKIRSTKLEDSAMYFCASSVQGQETQYFGPGTRLLVL.

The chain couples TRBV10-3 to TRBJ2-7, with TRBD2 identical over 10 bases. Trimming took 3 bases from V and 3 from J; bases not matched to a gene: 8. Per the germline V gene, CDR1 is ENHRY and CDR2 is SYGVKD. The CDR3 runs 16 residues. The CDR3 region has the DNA TGTGCCATCAGTGATCTTCTAATAGCGGGAGGCTACGAGCAGTACTTC. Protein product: CAISDLLIAGGYEQYF.

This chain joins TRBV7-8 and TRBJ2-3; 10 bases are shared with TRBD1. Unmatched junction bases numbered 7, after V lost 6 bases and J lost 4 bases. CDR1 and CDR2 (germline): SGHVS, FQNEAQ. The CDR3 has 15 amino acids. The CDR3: CASSWDRGFSDTQYF. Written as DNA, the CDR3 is TGTGCCAGCAGTTGGGACAGGGGCTTTTCAGATACGCAGTATTTT.